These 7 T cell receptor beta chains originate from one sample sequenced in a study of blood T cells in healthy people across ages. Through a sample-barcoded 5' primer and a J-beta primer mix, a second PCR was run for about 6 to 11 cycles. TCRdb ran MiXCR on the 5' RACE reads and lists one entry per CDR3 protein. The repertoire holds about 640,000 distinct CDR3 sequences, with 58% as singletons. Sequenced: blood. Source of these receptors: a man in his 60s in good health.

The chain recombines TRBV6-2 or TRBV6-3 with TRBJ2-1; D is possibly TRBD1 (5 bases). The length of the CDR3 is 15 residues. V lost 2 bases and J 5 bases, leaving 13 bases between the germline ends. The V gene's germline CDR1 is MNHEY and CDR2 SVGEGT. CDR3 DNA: TGTGCCAGCAGTTACAGAACCTCCAGGGACAATGAGCAGTTCTTC. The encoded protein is CASSYRTSRDNEQFF.

CDR3 DNA sequence: TGTGCCAGCAGCTACCGATCGCCTAGGTTCGAAGAGACCCAGTACTTC. It is translated as CASSYRSPRFEETQYF. The V call is TRBV28, the J call TRBJ2-5; D uncertain. In germline, CDR1 is MDHEN, CDR2 SYDVKM. The V end was cut by 6 bases, the J end by 3 bases, with 20 bases between. There are 16 residues in the CDR3.

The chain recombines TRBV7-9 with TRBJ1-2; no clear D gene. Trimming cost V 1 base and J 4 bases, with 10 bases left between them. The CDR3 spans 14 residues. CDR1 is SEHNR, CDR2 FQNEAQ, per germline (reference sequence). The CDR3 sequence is CASSLELAGYGYTF. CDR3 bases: TGTGCCAGCAGCTTAGAGTTGGCTGGCTATGGCTACACCTTC.

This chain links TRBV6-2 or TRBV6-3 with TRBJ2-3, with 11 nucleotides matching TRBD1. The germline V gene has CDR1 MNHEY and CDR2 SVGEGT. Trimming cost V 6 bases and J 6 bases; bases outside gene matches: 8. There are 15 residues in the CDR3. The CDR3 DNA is TGTGCCAGCAGGACCCGTGGACAGGGGGCGGATACGCAGTATTTT. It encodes CASRTRGQGADTQYF.

The CDR3 spells CASSSLRMNTEAFF. In DNA, the CDR3 is TGTGCCAGCAGTTCCCTGAGAATGAACACTGAAGCTTTCTTT. The chain joins TRBV12-3 or TRBV12-4 to TRBJ1-1; no firm D call. Trimming removed 4 bases from V and 0 bases from J, with 9 bases in between. This CDR3 is built from 14 residues.

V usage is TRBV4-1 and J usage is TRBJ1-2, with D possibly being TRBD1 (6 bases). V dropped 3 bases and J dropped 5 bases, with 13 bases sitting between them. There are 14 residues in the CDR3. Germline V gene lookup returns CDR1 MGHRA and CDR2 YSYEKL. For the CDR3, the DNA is TGCGCCAGCAGCCAGGTTTCAGGGGATTATGGCTACACCTTC. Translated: CASSQVSGDYGYTF.

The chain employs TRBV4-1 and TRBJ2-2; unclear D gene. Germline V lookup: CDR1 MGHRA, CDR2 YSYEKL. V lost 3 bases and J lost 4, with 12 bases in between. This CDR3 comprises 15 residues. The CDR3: CASSQQTGFTGELFF. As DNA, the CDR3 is TGCGCCAGCAGCCAGCAGACGGGTTTCACCGGGGAGCTGTTTTTT.